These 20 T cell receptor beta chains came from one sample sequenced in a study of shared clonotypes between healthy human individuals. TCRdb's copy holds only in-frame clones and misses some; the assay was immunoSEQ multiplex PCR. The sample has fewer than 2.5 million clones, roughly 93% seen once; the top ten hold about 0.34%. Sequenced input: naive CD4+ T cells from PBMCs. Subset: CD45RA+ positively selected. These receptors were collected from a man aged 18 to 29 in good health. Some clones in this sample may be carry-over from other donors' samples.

The CDR3 region is CSAPGGEQYF. CDR3 nucleotide sequence: TGCAGCGCCCCTGGGGGCGAGCAGTACTTC. This chain uses TRBV29-1 with TRBJ2-7, with D perhaps TRBD1 or TRBD2 (5 bases each). CDR3 length: 10 residues. The ends were cut back, 7 bases at V and 6 bases at J, with 10 bases in the middle. CDR1 is SQVTM, CDR2 ANQGSEA, per germline.

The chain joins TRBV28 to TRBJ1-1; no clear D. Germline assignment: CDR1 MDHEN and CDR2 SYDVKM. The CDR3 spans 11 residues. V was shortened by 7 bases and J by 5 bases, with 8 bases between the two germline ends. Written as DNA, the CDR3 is TGTGCCAGCACGGTCGGGACTGAAGCTTTCTTT. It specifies CASTVGTEAFF.

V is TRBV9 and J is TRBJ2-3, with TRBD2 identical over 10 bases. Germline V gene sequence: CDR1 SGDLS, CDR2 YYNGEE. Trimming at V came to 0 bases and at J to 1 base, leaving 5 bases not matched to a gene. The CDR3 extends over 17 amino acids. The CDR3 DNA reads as TGTGCCAGCAGCGTAGTCGGGACTAGCGAGGGCACAGATACGCAGTATTTT. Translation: CASSVVGTSEGTDTQYF.

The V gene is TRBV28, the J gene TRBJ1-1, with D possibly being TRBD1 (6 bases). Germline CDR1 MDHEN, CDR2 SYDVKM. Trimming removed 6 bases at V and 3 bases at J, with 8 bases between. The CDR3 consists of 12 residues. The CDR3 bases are TGTGCCAGCAGGAGGGGGGACACTGAAGCTTTCTTT. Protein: CASRRGDTEAFF.

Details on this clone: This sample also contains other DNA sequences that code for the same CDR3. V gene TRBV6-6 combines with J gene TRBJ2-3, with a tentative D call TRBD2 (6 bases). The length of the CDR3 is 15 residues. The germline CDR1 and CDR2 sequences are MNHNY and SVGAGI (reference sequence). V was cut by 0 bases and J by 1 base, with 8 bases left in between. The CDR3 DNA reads TGTGCCAGCAGTTACTCGGGGGGTGGCACAGATACGCAGTATTTT. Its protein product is CASSYSGGGTDTQYF.

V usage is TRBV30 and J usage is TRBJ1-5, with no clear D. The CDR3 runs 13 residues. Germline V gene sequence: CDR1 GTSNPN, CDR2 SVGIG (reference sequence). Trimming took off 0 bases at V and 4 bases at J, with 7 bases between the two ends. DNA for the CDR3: TGTGCCTGGAGTGTAGTGCAGAATCAGCCCCAGCATTTT. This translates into CAWSVVQNQPQHF.

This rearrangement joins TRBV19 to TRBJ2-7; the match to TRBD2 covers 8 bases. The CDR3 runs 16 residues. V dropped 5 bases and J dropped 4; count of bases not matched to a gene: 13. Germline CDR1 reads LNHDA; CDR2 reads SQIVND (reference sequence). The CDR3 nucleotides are TGTGCCAGTAGTTTCTCCGGGACTAGGTTTGGGTACGAGCAGTACTTC. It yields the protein CASSFSGTRFGYEQYF.

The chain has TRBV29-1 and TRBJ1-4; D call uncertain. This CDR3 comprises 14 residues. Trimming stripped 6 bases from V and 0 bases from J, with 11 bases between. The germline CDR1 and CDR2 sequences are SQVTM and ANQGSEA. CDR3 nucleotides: TGCAGCGTCCGACGGGCCGCAACTAATGAAAAACTGTTTTTT. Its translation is CSVRRAATNEKLFF.

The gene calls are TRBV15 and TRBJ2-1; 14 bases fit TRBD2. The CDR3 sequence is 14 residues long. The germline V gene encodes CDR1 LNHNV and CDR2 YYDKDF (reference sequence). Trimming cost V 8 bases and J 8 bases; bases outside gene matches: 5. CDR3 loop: CATRTGLAGDEQFF. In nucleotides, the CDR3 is TGTGCCACCCGAACGGGACTAGCGGGAGATGAGCAGTTCTTC.

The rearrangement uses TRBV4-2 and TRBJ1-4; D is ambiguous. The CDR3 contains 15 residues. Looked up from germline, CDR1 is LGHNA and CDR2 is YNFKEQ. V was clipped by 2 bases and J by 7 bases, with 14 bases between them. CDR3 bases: TGTGCCAGCAGCCAACGTAACCTGGACGGTGAAAAACTGTTTTTT. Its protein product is CASSQRNLDGEKLFF.

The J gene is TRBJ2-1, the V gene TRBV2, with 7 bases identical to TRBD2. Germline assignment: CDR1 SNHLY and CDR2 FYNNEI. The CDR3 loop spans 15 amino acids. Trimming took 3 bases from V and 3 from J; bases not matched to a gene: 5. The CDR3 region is CASSEGRGSYNEQFF. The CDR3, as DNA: TGTGCCAGCAGTGAGGGCCGCGGGAGCTACAATGAGCAGTTCTTC.

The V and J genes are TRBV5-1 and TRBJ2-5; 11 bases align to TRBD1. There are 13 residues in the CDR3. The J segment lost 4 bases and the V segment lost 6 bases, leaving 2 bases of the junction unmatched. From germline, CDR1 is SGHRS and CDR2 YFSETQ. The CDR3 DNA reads TGCGCCAGCACAGGACAGGGGGCAGAGACCCAGTACTTC. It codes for CASTGQGAETQYF.

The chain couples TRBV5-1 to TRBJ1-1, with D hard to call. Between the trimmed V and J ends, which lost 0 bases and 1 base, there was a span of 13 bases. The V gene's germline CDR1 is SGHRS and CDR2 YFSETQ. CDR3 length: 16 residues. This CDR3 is CASSLEGPPGNTEAFF. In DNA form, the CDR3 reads TGCGCCAGCAGCTTGGAAGGCCCCCCGGGGAACACTGAAGCTTTCTTT.

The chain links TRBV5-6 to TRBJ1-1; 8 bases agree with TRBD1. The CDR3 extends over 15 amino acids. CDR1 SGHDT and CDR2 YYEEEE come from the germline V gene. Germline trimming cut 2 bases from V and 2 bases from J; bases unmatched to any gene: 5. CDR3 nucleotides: TGTGCCAGCAGCTTTACTACAGGGGGAAACACTGAAGCTTTCTTT. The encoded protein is CASSFTTGGNTEAFF. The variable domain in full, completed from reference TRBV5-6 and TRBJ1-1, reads DAGVTQSPTHLIKTRGQQVTLRCSPKSGHDTVSWYQQALGQGPQFIFQYYEEEERQRGNFPDRFSGHQFPNYSSELNVNALLLGDSALYLCASSFTTGGNTEAFFGQGTRLTVV.

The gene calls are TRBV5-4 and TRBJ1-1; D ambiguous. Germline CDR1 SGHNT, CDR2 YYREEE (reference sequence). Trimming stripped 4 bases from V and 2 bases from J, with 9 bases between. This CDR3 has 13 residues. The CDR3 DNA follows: TGTGCCAGCAGCACGGACCTAAACACTGAAGCTTTCTTT. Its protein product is CASSTDLNTEAFF.

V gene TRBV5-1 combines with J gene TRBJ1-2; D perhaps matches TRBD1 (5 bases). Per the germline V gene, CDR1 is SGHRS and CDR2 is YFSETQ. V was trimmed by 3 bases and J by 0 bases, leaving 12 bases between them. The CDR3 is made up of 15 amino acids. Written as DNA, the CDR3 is TGCGCCAGCAGCTACGGGACGGTCACTAACTATGGCTACACCTTC. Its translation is CASSYGTVTNYGYTF.

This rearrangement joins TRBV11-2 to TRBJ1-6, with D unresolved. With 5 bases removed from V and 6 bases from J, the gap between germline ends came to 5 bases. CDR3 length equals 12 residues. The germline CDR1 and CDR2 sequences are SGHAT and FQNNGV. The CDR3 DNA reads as TGTGCCAGCAGCCCCTTTAATTCACCCCTCCACTTT. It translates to CASSPFNSPLHF.

This CDR3 is CASSLVGQAIYEQYF. The CDR3 nucleotides read TGTGCCAGCAGTTTAGTGGGACAGGCCATCTACGAGCAGTACTTC. The chain joins TRBV28 to TRBJ2-7; 8 positions agree with TRBD1. V shed 2 bases and J 3 bases; nucleotides not matched to a gene: 6. The germline CDR1 and CDR2 sequences are MDHEN and SYDVKM. This CDR3 spans 15 amino acids.

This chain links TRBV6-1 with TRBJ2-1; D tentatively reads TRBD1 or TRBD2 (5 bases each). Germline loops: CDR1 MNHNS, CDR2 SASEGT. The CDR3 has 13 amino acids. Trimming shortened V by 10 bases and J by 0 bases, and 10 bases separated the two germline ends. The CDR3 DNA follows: TGTGCCACCACTAGGGGCTCCTACAATGAGCAGTTCTTC. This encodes CATTRGSYNEQFF.

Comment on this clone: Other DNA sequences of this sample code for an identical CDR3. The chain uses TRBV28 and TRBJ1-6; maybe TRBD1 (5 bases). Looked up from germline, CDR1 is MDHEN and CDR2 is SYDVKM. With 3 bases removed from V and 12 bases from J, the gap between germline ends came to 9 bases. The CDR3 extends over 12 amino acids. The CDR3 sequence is CASSLSGGPLHF. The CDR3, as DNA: TGTGCCAGCAGTTTGTCGGGGGGACCCCTCCACTTT.